Following are 21 T cell receptor beta chains from one sample sequenced in a study of OX40 agonist ivuxolimab in advanced cancers. Data came from immunoSEQ multiplex PCR; TCRdb stores just in-frame clones and leaves some out. The table records about 73,000 clones, 86% of them present only once. The source was CD4+ or CD8+ T cells sorted from blood, collected in a trial of the OX40 agonist ivuxolimab. All receptors derive from an adult with an advanced solid tumor such as melanoma, head and neck, liver or kidney cancer.

The chain joins TRBV6-5 to TRBJ1-6; TRBD1 agrees at 9 bases. V lost 8 bases to trimming and J lost 7 bases; unmatched junction nucleotides: 6. There are 14 residues in the CDR3. Per the germline V gene, CDR1 is MNHEY and CDR2 is SVGAGI. This CDR3 reads CASRNTGGNSPLHF. As DNA, the CDR3 is TGTGCCAGCCGAAATACAGGGGGCAATTCACCCCTCCACTTT.

This chain connects TRBV9 to TRBJ2-1; TRBD2 agrees at 10 bases. This CDR3 is 13 amino acids long. Germline V gene sequence: CDR1 SGDLS, CDR2 YYNGEE. V shed 3 bases and J 15 bases; nucleotides not matched to a gene: 9. Written as DNA, the CDR3 is TGTGCCAGCAGCGAGGGCTCTAGCGGGAGAGTGTTCTTC. Protein: CASSEGSSGRVFF. Full variable domain (rest looked up from reference TRBV9 and TRBJ2-1): DSGVTQTPKHLITATGQRVTLRCSPRSGDLSVYWYQQSLDQGLQFLIQYYNGEERAKGNILERFSAQQFPDLHSELNLSSLELGDSALYFCASSEGSSGRVFFGPGTRLTVL.

This clone turned up a few times. The DNA of the CDR3 is TGCATGGGGGGAACGAACACTGAAGCTTTCTTT. Amino acid sequence: CMGGTNTEAFF. This chain joins TRBV29-1 and TRBJ1-1, with D perhaps TRBD1 (5 bases). The CDR3 has 11 amino acids. The germline CDR1 and CDR2 sequences are SQVTM and ANQGSEA.

This chain uses TRBV7-9 with TRBJ1-1; D call uncertain. V shed 6 bases and J shed 1 base, with 9 bases lying between them. There are 13 residues in the CDR3. In germline, CDR1 is SEHNR, CDR2 FQNEAQ (reference sequence). The CDR3 DNA reads TGTGCCAGCAGATCTACAGCGAACACTGAAGCTTTCTTT. Its protein product is CASRSTANTEAFF.

On this clone itself: No DNA is shown, since the ends of the CDR3 on it are uncertain; the CDR3 is the one TCRdb lists. The V gene is TRBV5-4, the J gene TRBJ2-2; the table's D gene call, TRBD2, was not cross checked with the DNA. 16 amino acids form the CDR3, both terminal residues included. Germline-derived CDR1 and CDR2 are SGHNT and YYREEE (reference sequence). The CDR3 protein is CASSLGGAGHRGAVFF.

V usage is TRBV6-1 and J usage is TRBJ2-5; no definite D call. Trimming took off 8 bases at V and 5 bases at J, with 18 bases between the two ends. Looked up from germline, CDR1 is MNHNS and CDR2 is SASEGT. The CDR3 has 14 amino acids. This chain's CDR3 is CASCLGPLRETQYF. DNA of the CDR3: TGTGCCAGCTGCCTCGGGCCTCTCAGGGAGACCCAGTACTTC.

This rearrangement joins TRBV2 to TRBJ2-1, with D tentatively TRBD2 (5 bases). The CDR3 contains 15 residues. Germline CDR1 and CDR2: SNHLY and FYNNEI. Trimming left V 7 bases short and J 8 bases short, with 21 bases between. The CDR3 DNA follows: TGTGCCAGCAACTCCGGGGATCCATCTAGGGATGAGCAGTTCTTC. Translated: CASNSGDPSRDEQFF. Looking up the rest from reference TRBV2 and TRBJ2-1 gives the full variable domain: EPEVTQTPSHQVTQMGQEVILRCVPISNHLYFYWYRQILGQKVEFLVSFYNNEISEKSEIFDDQFSVERPDGSNFTLKIRSTKLEDSAMYFCASNSGDPSRDEQFFGPGTRLTVL.

The V gene is TRBV5-1, the J gene TRBJ2-1, with TRBD2 matching over 7 bases. This CDR3 has 17 residues. Germline-derived CDR1 and CDR2 are SGHRS and YFSETQ. V dropped 0 bases and J dropped 2; count of bases not matched to a gene: 8. The CDR3 here is CASSLASSGATYNEQFF. DNA of the CDR3: TGCGCCAGCAGCTTGGCGTCTAGCGGAGCGACCTACAATGAGCAGTTCTTC.

The J gene is TRBJ1-4, the V gene TRBV4-3; a possible D gene is TRBD1 (5 bases). There are 15 residues in the CDR3. Germline-derived CDR1 and CDR2 are LGHNA and YSLEER. Deletions cut 7 bases from V and 3 bases from J, with 15 bases between. The CDR3 region has the DNA TGCGCCAGCACCATGGGGGGAGAGGCTAATGAAAAACTGTTTTTT. Encoded protein: CASTMGGEANEKLFF.

The sample holds one count of this clone. The chain links TRBV27 to TRBJ2-1, with D unclear. Germline CDR1 and CDR2: MNHEY and SMNVEV (reference sequence). The CDR3 covers 15 residues. The germline V and J ends were trimmed by 10 bases and 6 bases, with 22 bases remaining between them. CDR3 amino acids: CATSLGPNGVNEQFF. The CDR3 coding sequence is TGTGCCACCAGCCTAGGGCCTAATGGAGTCAATGAGCAGTTCTTC.

The gene calls are TRBV19 and TRBJ1-5; D is unresolved. Germline V gives CDR1 LNHDA, CDR2 SQIVND (reference sequence). The CDR3 is 16 residues long. Trimming removed 1 base from V and 0 bases from J, with 10 bases in between. The CDR3 here is CASSIGASYSNQPQHF. For the CDR3, the DNA is TGTGCCAGTAGTATAGGGGCAAGCTATAGCAATCAGCCCCAGCATTTT.

The chain's CDR3 is CASSIVGAINEKLFF. In DNA, the CDR3 is TGTGCCAGTAGTATCGTCGGAGCCATTAATGAAAAACTGTTTTTT. The V call is TRBV19, the J call TRBJ1-4, with D unclear. The CDR3 is made up of 15 amino acids. The germline V gene encodes CDR1 LNHDA and CDR2 SQIVND (reference sequence). Trimming pared 3 bases from V and 4 bases from J, leaving 12 bases between.

Points on this clone: Other DNA sequences of this sample code for an identical CDR3. CDR3 protein: CASSLGDGRWYQETQYF. The CDR3 DNA follows: TGTGCCAGCAGCTTAGGGGACGGACGCTGGTACCAAGAGACCCAGTACTTC. This chain connects TRBV7-9 to TRBJ2-5; either TRBD1 or TRBD2 may fit D (5 bases each). The ends were cut back, 1 base at V and 0 bases at J, with 15 bases in the middle. This CDR3 spans 17 amino acids. The germline V gene has CDR1 SEHNR and CDR2 FQNEAQ (reference sequence).

The rearrangement links TRBV10-1 to TRBJ2-1, with D possibly matching TRBD2 (5 bases). V gave up 5 bases and J gave up 15 bases, with 20 bases separating them. Germline V gene sequence: CDR1 WNHNN, CDR2 SYGVQD (reference sequence). This CDR3 is built from 13 residues. In DNA form, the CDR3 reads TGCGCCAGCAGTTACACACGAGGAGGTTTGTCGTTCTTC. It encodes CASSYTRGGLSFF.

The CDR3 region is CASTRTGNYGYTF. In DNA form, the CDR3 reads TGTGCCAGCACCCGGACAGGGAACTATGGCTACACCTTC. The chain carries TRBV6-5 and TRBJ1-2; the match to TRBD1 covers 8 bases. The germline V gene has CDR1 MNHEY and CDR2 SVGAGI. The CDR3 loop spans 13 amino acids. The ends lost 7 bases at V and 2 bases at J; junction bases unmatched: 3.

The J gene is TRBJ2-3, the V gene TRBV29-1, with D maybe TRBD1 (5 bases). Germline values: CDR1 SQVTM, CDR2 ANQGSEA. V dropped 4 bases and J dropped 6 bases, with 17 bases sitting between them. The CDR3 is 14 residues long. The DNA of the CDR3 is TGCAGCGTTGCTAAGGGGATTTCACCGGATACGCAGTATTTT. Its translation: CSVAKGISPDTQYF.

This chain links TRBV6-1 with TRBJ1-2; D not resolved. Trimming cost V 3 bases and J 4 bases, with 15 bases left between them. The CDR3 has 15 amino acids. Germline V gene lookup returns CDR1 MNHNS and CDR2 SASEGT. CDR3 DNA sequence: TGTGCCAGCAGTGAGCGGAACCTGGGCGGCTATGGCTACACCTTC. Protein sequence: CASSERNLGGYGYTF.

The genes are TRBV5-1 and TRBJ1-4, with TRBD1 matching over 7 bases. Germline-derived CDR1 and CDR2 are SGHRS and YFSETQ. The CDR3 is 14 amino acids. V was pared by 1 base and J by 6 bases, with 3 bases of the junction left unmatched. The CDR3 nucleotides are TGCGCCAGCAGCTTGCGGACAGGCGATGAAAAACTGTTTTTT. This sequence encodes CASSLRTGDEKLFF.

The rearrangement uses TRBV27 and TRBJ2-1, with 8 bases lining up with TRBD1. The V gene's germline CDR1 is MNHEY and CDR2 SMNVEV (reference sequence). CDR3 length equals 17 residues. V gave up 2 bases and J gave up 4 bases; unmatched junction bases: 10. The CDR3 region is CASSLRTGPQGYNEQFF. DNA of the CDR3: TGTGCCAGCAGTTTACGGACAGGGCCGCAGGGGTACAATGAGCAGTTCTTC.

The CDR3 DNA reads TGTGCCAGCAGTTCCCCAGCGGGGGGGCCTCGGGAGCAGTTCTTC. Translating gives CASSSPAGGPREQFF. The chain carries TRBV6-6 and TRBJ2-1; TRBD2 aligns across 10 bases. The CDR3 is made up of 15 amino acids. The germline CDR1 and CDR2 sequences are MNHNY and SVGAGI (reference sequence). The J segment lost 10 bases and the V segment lost 4 bases, leaving 10 bases of the junction unmatched.

V is TRBV28 and J is TRBJ2-1; either TRBD1 or TRBD2 may fit D (5 bases each). This CDR3 spans 15 amino acids. The germline CDR1 and CDR2 sequences are MDHEN and SYDVKM. Between the trimmed V and J ends, which lost 3 bases and 7 bases, there was a span of 16 bases. The CDR3 nucleotides are TGTGCCAGCAGTTTGAGTCAGGGAGTAGCGAATGAGCAGTTCTTC. Translation: CASSLSQGVANEQFF.